The 26 T cell receptor beta chains listed next were all sequenced from one sample in a study of blood T cells in healthy people across ages. Alongside a J-beta primer mix, a sample-barcoded 5' primer served in a second PCR lasting 7 to 11 cycles. One entry per CDR3 protein, called by TCRdb with MiXCR from the 5' RACE reads. There are fewer than 800,000 distinct CDR3 sequences in the sample; roughly 20% occur only once, and approximately 3.6% lies in the top ten. The sequenced sample was blood. These TCRs come from a man between 65 and 85 years old in good health.

This clonotype was seen a few times. This chain connects TRBV7-8 to TRBJ1-4; 7 bases align to TRBD1. After removal of 5 bases from V and 7 bases from J, the junction contained 16 bases not matched to a gene. Germline CDR1 and CDR2: SGHVS and FQNEAQ. The CDR3 length is 17 residues. CDR3: CASSHNTWAGGTEKLFF. The DNA of the CDR3 is TGTGCCAGCAGCCATAATACTTGGGCAGGGGGGACTGAAAAACTGTTTTTT.

This clonotype was observed a few times. V gene TRBV6-2 or TRBV6-3 combines with J gene TRBJ2-6; possibly TRBD2 for D (5 bases). The CDR3 is 16 amino acids. V dropped 0 bases and J dropped 2 bases, with 8 bases sitting between them. The V gene's germline CDR1 is MNHEY and CDR2 SVGEGT. In DNA, the CDR3 is TGTGCCAGCAGTTACTCGGTGAGGGCTGGGGCCAACGTCCTGACTTTC. This gives the protein CASSYSVRAGANVLTF.

Written as DNA, the CDR3 is TGTGCCAGCAGGTCCGGCTGGCTTCAGGGAAATAATTCACCCCTCCACTTT. Translating it yields CASRSGWLQGNNSPLHF. The rearrangement joins TRBV12-3 or TRBV12-4 to TRBJ1-6, with TRBD1 as a possible D gene (5 bases). This CDR3 is 17 amino acids long. Trimming took off 6 bases at V and 5 bases at J, with 20 bases between the two ends.

The rearrangement links TRBV4-1 to TRBJ1-4; D unresolved. The V gene's germline CDR1 is MGHRA and CDR2 YSYEKL. This CDR3 is 16 amino acids long. The germline V and J ends were trimmed by 0 bases and 2 bases, with 10 bases remaining between them. The CDR3 protein is CASSQDRGATNEKLFF. The CDR3, as DNA: TGCGCCAGCAGCCAAGATCGCGGCGCTACTAATGAAAAACTGTTTTTT.

The V call is TRBV20-1, the J call TRBJ2-7; 10 bases align to TRBD2. The CDR3 is 14 amino acids. Germline V lookup: CDR1 DFQATT, CDR2 SNEGSKA (reference sequence). V was clipped by 3 bases and J by 5 bases; unmatched bases: 7. CDR3 sequence reads: CSARSGRAGNEQYF. The CDR3 DNA is TGCAGTGCTAGGAGCGGGAGGGCCGGCAACGAGCAGTACTTC.

This clonotype was counted between two and nine times. The gene calls are TRBV5-6 and TRBJ2-5, with 7 bases identical to TRBD1. The DNA end lines up better with TRBJ2-1; the J call may be wrong. In germline, CDR1 is SGHDT, CDR2 YYEEEE. The CDR3 runs 16 residues. DNA of the CDR3: TGTGCCAGCAGCCCCCTCCCCGGGACAGTGGTTAATGAGCAGTTCTTC. Encoded protein: CASSPLPGTVVNEQFF.

This clonotype was counted between two and nine times. J is TRBJ1-4 and V is TRBV20-1; 7 bases are shared with TRBD1. From germline, CDR1 is DFQATT and CDR2 SNEGSKA (reference sequence). The CDR3 runs 13 residues. The V gene end was trimmed by 6 bases and the J gene end by 8 bases; junction bases not matched to a gene: 9. CDR3 amino acids: CSAPGTAGEKLFF. DNA for the CDR3: TGCAGTGCCCCCGGGACAGCAGGGGAAAAACTGTTTTTT.

This clonotype occurred a few times. The chain recombines TRBV7-2 with TRBJ2-1, with TRBD2 matching 9 bases. The DNA matches TRBJ2-7 better at its end, which makes the J call doubtful. This CDR3 region has 14 residues. CDR1 is SGHTA, CDR2 FQGNSA, per germline. The chain's CDR3 is CASSPAGGSYEQYF. CDR3 in DNA: TGTGCCAGCAGTCCAGCGGGGGGCTCCTACGAGCAGTACTTC.

The chain recombines TRBV5-1 with TRBJ2-1; 8 nucleotides line up with TRBD1. This CDR3 region has 16 residues. V was clipped by 4 bases and J by 0 bases; unmatched bases: 6. CDR1 SGHRS and CDR2 YFSETQ come from the germline V gene. CDR3 DNA sequence: TGCGCCAGCAGCGTGGACAGGGATAGCTCCTACAATGAGCAGTTCTTC. Translating gives CASSVDRDSSYNEQFF.

The sample holds a few counts of this clonotype. This sequence joins TRBV7-3 and TRBJ2-5; 7 bases match TRBD1. Trimming took 1 base from V and 7 from J; bases not matched to a gene: 6. CDR1 and CDR2 from the germline V gene are SGHTA and FQGTGA. CDR3 length equals 14 residues. The CDR3 DNA follows: TGTGCCAGCAGCTTAAGAGGGGGCCGGGGGACCCAGTACTTC. It translates to CASSLRGGRGTQYF. The full variable domain, in which reference TRBV7-3 and TRBJ2-5 provide the parts outside the CDR3, is GAGVSQTPSNKVTEKGKYVELRCDPISGHTALYWYRQSLGQGPEFLIYFQGTGAADDSGLPNDRFFAVRPEGSVSTLKIQRTERGDSAVYLCASSLRGGRGTQYFGPGTRLLVL.

This clonotype was observed many times. The chain is built from TRBV7-8 and TRBJ1-5; 7 nucleotides align to TRBD1. CDR3 size: 14 residues. Germline loops: CDR1 SGHVS, CDR2 FQNEAQ. After removal of 1 base from V and 7 bases from J, the junction contained 4 bases not matched to a gene. In nucleotides, the CDR3 is TGTGCCAGCAGCTTAGGTCAGGGGGGCCAGCCCCAGCATTTT. As protein: CASSLGQGGQPQHF.

The rearrangement uses TRBV9 and TRBJ2-1, with D tentatively TRBD2 (5 bases). The V end was cut by 7 bases, the J end by 0 bases, with 11 bases between. This CDR3 spans 14 amino acids. From germline, CDR1 is SGDLS and CDR2 YYNGEE. The CDR3: CASRNGSSYNEQFF. DNA of the CDR3: TGTGCCAGCCGGAATGGGAGCTCCTACAATGAGCAGTTCTTC.

The chain uses TRBV11-2 and TRBJ2-2; 8 bases fit TRBD1. The J segment lost 4 bases and the V segment lost 3 bases, leaving 7 bases of the junction unmatched. The CDR3 runs to 16 residues. In germline, CDR1 is SGHAT, CDR2 FQNNGV. The CDR3 DNA reads TGTGCCAGCAGCTTTTTCGGGACAGGACGCACCGGGGAGCTGTTTTTT. Amino acid sequence: CASSFFGTGRTGELFF.

The chain joins TRBV20-1 to TRBJ2-2; 7 positions match TRBD2. The CDR3 is made up of 16 amino acids. The germline V gene has CDR1 DFQATT and CDR2 SNEGSKA (reference sequence). The trim removed 0 bases at V and 7 bases at J, leaving 11 bases unmatched. CDR3 sequence reads: CSARDPKLALGGELFF. The CDR3 DNA is TGCAGTGCTAGAGATCCTAAACTAGCGTTGGGCGGGGAGCTGTTTTTT.

This CDR3 is CSASSVAGTYNEQFF. DNA of the CDR3: TGCAGTGCTAGCAGTGTAGCGGGCACCTACAATGAGCAGTTCTTC. This chain uses TRBV20-1 with TRBJ2-1; the match to TRBD2 covers 7 bases. The trim removed 3 bases at V and 2 bases at J, leaving 7 bases unmatched. CDR1 is DFQATT and CDR2 is SNEGSKA in the germline V gene (reference sequence). The CDR3 length is 15 residues.

This rearrangement joins TRBV20-1 to TRBJ2-1, with TRBD2 matching over 7 bases. The V gene end was trimmed by 5 bases and the J gene end by 2 bases; junction bases not matched to a gene: 9. This CDR3 has 15 residues. Germline lookup yields CDR1 DFQATT and CDR2 SNEGSKA (reference sequence). The CDR3 nucleotides are TGCAGTGCTCAGTCTACTAGCGATCCCTACAATGAGCAGTTCTTC. Translated, it gives CSAQSTSDPYNEQFF.

This clonotype has just a few counts. This chain's CDR3 is CASSSGTGGLDQPQHF. CDR3 sequence (DNA): TGTGCCAGCAGTTCGGGGACAGGGGGCTTGGATCAGCCCCAGCATTTT. This chain joins TRBV6-2 or TRBV6-3 and TRBJ1-5; 12 bases are shared with TRBD1. This CDR3 has 16 amino acids. Germline V gene lookup returns CDR1 MNHEY and CDR2 SVGEGT. The V and J ends lost 4 bases and 5 bases, in that order; junction bases with no gene match: 6.

J is TRBJ2-1 and V is TRBV3-1, with 13 bases identical to TRBD2. The germline gives CDR1 LGHDT, CDR2 YNNKEL (reference sequence). The CDR3 consists of 15 residues. The trim removed 3 bases at V and 8 bases at J, leaving 4 bases unmatched. CDR3 residues: CASSQRLAGGYEQFF. The CDR3 region has the DNA TGTGCCAGCAGCCAGAGACTAGCGGGAGGCTATGAGCAGTTCTTC.

V and J are TRBV5-1 and TRBJ1-1; 8 bases agree with TRBD1. Germline V gene data show CDR1 as SGHRS and CDR2 as YFSETQ. J was trimmed by 5 bases and V by 4 bases; bases with no gene match: 10. This CDR3 region has 15 residues. The CDR3 DNA is TGCGCCAGCAGCAGCGCCCAGGGGGCTTATACTGAAGCTTTCTTT. Protein sequence: CASSSAQGAYTEAFF.

The rearrangement links TRBV6-5 to TRBJ2-7; 9 nucleotides agree with TRBD1. Germline trimming cut 4 bases from V and 10 bases from J; bases unmatched to any gene: 8. The CDR3 is 13 residues long. CDR1 and CDR2 from the germline V gene are MNHEY and SVGAGI. The CDR3 is CASSFAQGAHQYF. The CDR3 DNA is TGTGCCAGCAGTTTTGCACAGGGGGCGCATCAGTACTTC.

Concerning this clonotype itself: A read error may produce the germline difference seen at one junction end. This chain uses TRBV20-1 with TRBJ2-1; D assignment may be TRBD1 or TRBD2 (5 bases each). Per germline, CDR1 DFQATT and CDR2 SNEGSKA (reference sequence). The length of the CDR3 is 15 residues. The CDR3 bases are TGCAGTGCTAGAGGGGGACGGGAAACCTACAATGGGCAGTTCTTC. Amino acids: CSARGGRETYNGQFF.

This clonotype was seen more than once but under ten times. J is TRBJ2-1 and V is TRBV28, with 8 bases identical to TRBD1. The V gene's germline CDR1 is MDHEN and CDR2 SYDVKM. CDR3 length: 18 residues. V gave up 4 bases and J gave up 0 bases; unmatched junction bases: 11. The CDR3 region is CASSSLGQGKSSYNEQFF. In DNA form, the CDR3 reads TGTGCCAGCAGTTCCCTCGGACAGGGAAAGAGCTCCTACAATGAGCAGTTCTTC.

This sequence joins TRBV6-5 and TRBJ2-1; 9 positions match TRBD2. CDR1 and CDR2 (germline): MNHEY, SVGAGI. The CDR3 spans 15 residues. V lost 5 bases to trimming and J lost 7 bases; unmatched junction nucleotides: 9. Here the CDR3 reads CASSNGVAGANEQFF. The CDR3 DNA sequence: TGTGCCAGCAGTAACGGGGTAGCGGGAGCGAATGAGCAGTTCTTC.

This clonotype was seen more than once but under ten times. The V and J genes are TRBV20-1 and TRBJ2-6; D may be TRBD1 (6 bases). With 2 bases removed from V and 0 bases from J, the gap between germline ends came to 17 bases. CDR1 and CDR2 from the germline V gene are DFQATT and SNEGSKA (reference sequence). There are 18 residues in the CDR3. The CDR3 region is CSARRTGDRSSGANVLTF. For the CDR3, the DNA is TGCAGTGCTAGAAGAACCGGCGACAGGAGCTCTGGGGCCAACGTCCTGACTTTC.

The rearrangement uses TRBV20-1 and TRBJ1-2; possibly TRBD1 for D (5 bases). Germline V gene lookup returns CDR1 DFQATT and CDR2 SNEGSKA (reference sequence). The V end lost 7 bases, the J end lost 8 bases, and 14 bases lay between the germline ends. The CDR3 spans 11 residues. The CDR3 DNA reads TGCAGTGTGAAGGTCAGGGCGGGCTACACCTTC. Residues: CSVKVRAGYTF.

This clonotype was recorded a few times. The chain recombines TRBV4-1 with TRBJ2-3, with D possibly matching TRBD2 (6 bases). The CDR3 spans 16 residues. Germline CDR1 reads MGHRA; CDR2 reads YSYEKL. The V end was cut by 1 base, the J end by 4 bases, with 15 bases between. In nucleotides, the CDR3 is TGCGCCAGCAGCCAAGGGTCGGGACTCCTGGCAGATACGCAGTATTTT. It specifies CASSQGSGLLADTQYF.